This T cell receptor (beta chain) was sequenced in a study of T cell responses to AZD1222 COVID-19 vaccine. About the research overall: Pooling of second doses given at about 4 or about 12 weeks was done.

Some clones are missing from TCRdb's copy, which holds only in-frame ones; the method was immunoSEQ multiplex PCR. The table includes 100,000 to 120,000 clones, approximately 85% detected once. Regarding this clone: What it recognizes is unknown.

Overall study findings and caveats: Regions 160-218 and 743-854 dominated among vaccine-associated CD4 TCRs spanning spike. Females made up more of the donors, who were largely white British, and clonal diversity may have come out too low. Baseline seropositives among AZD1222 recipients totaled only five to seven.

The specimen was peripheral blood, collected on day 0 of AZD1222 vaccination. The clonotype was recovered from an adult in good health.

As DNA, the CDR3 is TGTGCCAGCAGTTACGGTTTAGAGCTCCTTAGTTCCTACGAGCAGTACTTC. It specifies CASSYGLELLSSYEQYF. J is TRBJ2-7 and V is TRBV6-2 or TRBV6-3; D uncertain. V was pared by 2 bases and J by 1 base, with 18 bases between. CDR1 is MNHEY and CDR2 is SVGEGT in the germline V gene. CDR3 length: 17 amino acids.